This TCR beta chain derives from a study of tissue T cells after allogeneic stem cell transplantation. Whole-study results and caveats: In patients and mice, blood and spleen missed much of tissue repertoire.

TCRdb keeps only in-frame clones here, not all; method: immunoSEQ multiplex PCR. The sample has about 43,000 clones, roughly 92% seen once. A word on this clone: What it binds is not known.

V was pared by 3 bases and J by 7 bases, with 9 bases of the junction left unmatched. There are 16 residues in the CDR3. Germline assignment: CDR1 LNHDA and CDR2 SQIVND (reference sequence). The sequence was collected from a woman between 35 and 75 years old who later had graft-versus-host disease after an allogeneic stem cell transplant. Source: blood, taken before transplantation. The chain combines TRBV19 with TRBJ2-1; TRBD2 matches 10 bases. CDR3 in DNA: TGTGCCAGTAGTATTCCCCTAGCGGGAGCGTCGAATGAGCAGTTCTTC. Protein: CASSIPLAGASNEQFF.